These 2 T cell receptor beta chains originate from one sample sequenced in a study of circulating and synovial CD4+ cells in juvenile arthritis. TCRdb's table, derived via immunoSEQ multiplex PCR, lists solely in-frame clones and lacks some. The table shows under 40,000 clones, with about 93% occurring only once. The specimen sequenced was CD4+ T cells from blood. All receptors come from a human donor with juvenile idiopathic arthritis.

The rearrangement joins TRBV30 to TRBJ1-5; D unresolved. This CDR3 is 13 amino acids long. Germline CDR1 and CDR2: GTSNPN and SVGIG (reference sequence). V lost 1 base and J lost 0, with 4 bases in between. The CDR3 is CAWSDSSNQPQHF. The CDR3 nucleotides are TGTGCCTGGAGTGACAGTAGCAATCAGCCCCAGCATTTT.

V and J are TRBV4-1 and TRBJ1-2; D ambiguous. CDR3 length: 13 amino acids. The germline CDR1 and CDR2 sequences are MGHRA and YSYEKL. The V and J ends lost 1 base and 4 bases respectively, with 7 bases between them. The CDR3 nucleotides read TGCGCCAGCAGCCAAGGGGGAGGCTATGGCTACACCTTC. This translates into CASSQGGGYGYTF.